The sequence of this T cell receptor (beta chain) was determined in a study of cytomegalovirus exposure and HLA in healthy donors. Profiled with immunoSEQ multiplex PCR; TCRdb holds only in-frame clones, not every one. This table has 250,000 to 300,000 clones, 65% to 90% appearing once. The donors belonged to the approximately 110-subject validation cohort, separate from the approximately 670-subject first cohort. As to this clone: Its target is unknown.

Study-level results: Cytomegalovirus-associated TCR beta chains were listed, numbering 150 to 200.

This CDR3 has 15 residues. Trimming removed 3 bases from V and 1 base from J, with 15 bases in between. In germline, CDR1 is SQVTM, CDR2 ANQGSEA. The sequenced sample consisted of PBMCs. The clonotype comes from a woman under 30 in good health and CMV-seronegative. The V gene is TRBV29-1, the J gene TRBJ1-2, with D uncertain. The DNA of the CDR3 is TGCAGCGTTGAGGGGAGCATGACCCTTAACTATGGCTACACCTTC. The encoded protein is CSVEGSMTLNYGYTF. The full variable domain, rest sourced from reference TRBV29-1 and TRBJ1-2, is SAVISQKPSRDICQRGTSLTIQCQVDSQVTMMFWYRQQPGQSLTLIATANQGSEATYESGFVIDKFPISRPNLTFSTLTVSNMSPEDSSIYLCSVEGSMTLNYGYTFGSGTRLTVV.